This T cell receptor beta chain derives from a study of radiotherapy plus CTLA-4 blockade in lung cancer. Study-wide context: Overall, 18% of patients showed an objective response, while over 25% attained disease control.

Study-level findings and limits: Researchers report tumor-derived TCR clones expanding in blood after radiotherapy plus ipilimumab.

Repertoires were generated with immunoSEQ multiplex PCR, while TCRdb's copy carries only in-frame clones and drops some. The repertoire holds under 65,000 clones, with about three quarters as singletons. Germline V CDR1 and CDR2: SGDLS, YYNGEE. This CDR3 contains 16 residues. Trimming cost V 0 bases and J 0 bases, with 12 bases left between them. With regard to this clone: Its antigen is as yet unknown.

Source: peripheral blood, taken from a patient treated with radiotherapy plus ipilimumab. This chain uses TRBV9 with TRBJ1-1, with D hard to call. The source is a human donor with non-small cell lung cancer whose response to radiotherapy plus ipilimumab could not be evaluated. CDR3 DNA sequence: TGTGCCAGCAGCGTAGTGCCGGGAGACATGAACACTGAAGCTTTCTTT. This sequence encodes CASSVVPGDMNTEAFF.